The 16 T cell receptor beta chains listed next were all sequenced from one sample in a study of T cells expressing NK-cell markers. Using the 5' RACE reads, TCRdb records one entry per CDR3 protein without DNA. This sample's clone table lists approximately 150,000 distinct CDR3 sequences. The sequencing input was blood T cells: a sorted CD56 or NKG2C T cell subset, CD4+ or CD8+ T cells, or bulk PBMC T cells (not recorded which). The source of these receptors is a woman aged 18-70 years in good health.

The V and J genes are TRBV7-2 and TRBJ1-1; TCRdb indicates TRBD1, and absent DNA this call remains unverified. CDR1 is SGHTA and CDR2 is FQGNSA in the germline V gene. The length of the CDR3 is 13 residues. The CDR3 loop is CASSLLQGKEAFF.

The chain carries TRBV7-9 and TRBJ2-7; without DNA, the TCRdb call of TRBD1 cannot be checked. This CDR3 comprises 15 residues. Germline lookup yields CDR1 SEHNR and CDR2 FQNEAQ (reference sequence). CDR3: CASSRGIQGAYEQYF.

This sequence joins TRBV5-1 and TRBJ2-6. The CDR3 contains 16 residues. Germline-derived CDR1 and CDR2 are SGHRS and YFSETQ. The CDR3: CASSSDPPYMANVLTF. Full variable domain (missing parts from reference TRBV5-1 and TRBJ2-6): KAGVTQTPRYLIKTRGQQVTLSCSPISGHRSVSWYQQTPGQGLQFLFEYFSETQRNKGNFPGRFSGRQFSNSRSEMNVSTLELGDSALYLCASSSDPPYMANVLTFGAGSRLTVL.

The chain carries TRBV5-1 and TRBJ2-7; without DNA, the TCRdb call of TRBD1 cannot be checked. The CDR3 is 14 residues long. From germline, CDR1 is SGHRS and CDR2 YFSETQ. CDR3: CASSRGQGAYEQYF.

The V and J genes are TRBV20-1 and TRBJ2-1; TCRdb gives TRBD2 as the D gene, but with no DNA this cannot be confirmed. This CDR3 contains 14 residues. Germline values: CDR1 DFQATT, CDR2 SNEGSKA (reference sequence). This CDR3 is CSGLNSGGGNEQFF.

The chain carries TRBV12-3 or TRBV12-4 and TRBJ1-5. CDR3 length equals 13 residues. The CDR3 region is CASSSRTYQPQHF.

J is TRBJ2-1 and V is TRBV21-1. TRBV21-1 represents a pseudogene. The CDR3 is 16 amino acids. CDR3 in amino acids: CASSKGRGCSYNEQFF.

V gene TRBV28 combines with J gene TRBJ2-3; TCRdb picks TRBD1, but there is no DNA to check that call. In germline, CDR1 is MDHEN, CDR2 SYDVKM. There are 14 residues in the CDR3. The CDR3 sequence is CASSWGQSTDTQYF.

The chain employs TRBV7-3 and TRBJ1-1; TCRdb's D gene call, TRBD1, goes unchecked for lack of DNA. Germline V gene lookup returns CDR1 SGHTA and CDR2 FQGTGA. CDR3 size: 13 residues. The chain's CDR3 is CASSRGAGERAFF.

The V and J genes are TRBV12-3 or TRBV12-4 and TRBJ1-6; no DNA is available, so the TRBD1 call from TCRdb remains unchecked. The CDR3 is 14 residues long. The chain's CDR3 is CASSIHRGNSPLHF.

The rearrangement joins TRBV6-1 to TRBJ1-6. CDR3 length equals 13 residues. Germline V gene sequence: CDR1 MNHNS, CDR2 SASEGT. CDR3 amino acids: CASKEGVNSPLHF.

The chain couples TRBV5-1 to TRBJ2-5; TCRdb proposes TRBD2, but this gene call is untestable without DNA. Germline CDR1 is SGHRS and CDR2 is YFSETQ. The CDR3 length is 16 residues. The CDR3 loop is CASSLGPSGGSETQYF.

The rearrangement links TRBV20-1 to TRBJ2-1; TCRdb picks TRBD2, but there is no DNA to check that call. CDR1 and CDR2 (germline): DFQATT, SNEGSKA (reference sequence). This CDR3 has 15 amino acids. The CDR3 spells CSVLTGTSIYNEQFF.

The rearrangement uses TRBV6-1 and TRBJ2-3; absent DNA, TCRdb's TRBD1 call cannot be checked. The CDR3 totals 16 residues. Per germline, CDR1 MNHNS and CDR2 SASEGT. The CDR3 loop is CAEVRGSKRRTDTQYF.

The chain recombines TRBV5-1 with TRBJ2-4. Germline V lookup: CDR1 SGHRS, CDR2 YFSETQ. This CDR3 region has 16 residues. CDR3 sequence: CASSLGIRDPKNIQYF.

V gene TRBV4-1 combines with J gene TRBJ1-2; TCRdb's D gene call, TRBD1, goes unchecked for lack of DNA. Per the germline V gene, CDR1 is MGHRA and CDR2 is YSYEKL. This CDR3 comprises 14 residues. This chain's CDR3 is CASSQIGGNYGYTF.